This TCR beta chain was obtained from a study of blood T cell repertoires in COVID-19 (dated by TCRdb to the early 2020s). About the full investigation: Collaborator samples came from the United States, Italy and Spain and covered acute and convalescent phases of COVID-19. The prospective study material was composed of cDNA or gDNA derived from T cells, B-cell-depleted T cells, or PBMCs. Subjects who had been exposed to COVID-19, were actively infected with it, or had recovered from it provided the deeply sampled blood TCRbeta repertoires that made up the dataset. The repertoires were released in a freely available public database meant as a resource for research on the immune response to SARS-CoV-2. Samples were obtained from the ongoing ImmuneRACE study (first 160 participants) and from 950 to 1,500 subjects provided by 6 global collaborators. The sample metadata nearly always contained a de-identified subject ID, COVID-19 status, age in years and sex. Where available, HLA class I and class II types were obtained from metadata supplied by the sample provider rather than from assay-based typing. On the study overall, not on this receptor specifically: Clinical and demographic metadata were provided uncurated, with the amount varying by source and participant.

Whole blood was collected in K2EDTA tubes by collaborating institutions according to the institutions' own protocols. For TCRbeta analysis, collaborators shipped samples as frozen whole blood, isolated PBMCs, or DNA extracted from either of those sample types. TCRbeta CDR3 regions were amplified from genomic DNA using the immunoSEQ Assay, a bias-controlled multiplex PCR. Regarding the original processing steps: The number of nucleated cells in each sample was estimated from the amplification of reference gene primers within the assay. To quantify the absolute abundance of each unique TCRbeta CDR3 rearrangement, sequence reads were collapsed and filtered. Productive Simpson clonality was computed per sample as the square root of Simpson's diversity index over productive rearrangements. Entries here come from immuneACCESS through TCRdb and include only in-frame sequences with V and J called. Some clones fail to appear in such tables; in the studies checked, an unresolved V gene covers under half of the shortfall, and the cause of the remainder is unknown. V and J calls and clone size are those listed in that table; D and trimming were worked out from the DNA. This sample gives roughly 140,000 clones in total; roughly 80% of them show up just once. Of the sample, 5.5% to 7% falls within the top ten clones.

A remark on this clone: Its antigen specificity is not known. Within one base of it there is no much larger clone, and no base qualities were kept.

V and J are truncated by 4 bases and 4 bases respectively, leaving an intervening sequence of 14 bases. From the cysteine up to the phenylalanine, the CDR3 has a length of 15 residues. The entry retains the CDR3 DNA only, 45 bases that are in frame from base 1. CDR1 and CDR2 are read off the germline V gene as MNHEY and SVGEGT. This TCR derives from a human donor in a cohort sampled during active COVID-19. The V and J genes are TRBV6-2 or TRBV6-3 and TRBJ1-5; matching of 5 bases hints at TRBD1 as the D gene. Sequenced: peripheral blood. CDR3 loop: CASSFSTDGNQPQHF. The nucleotide sequence reads as follows: TGTGCCAGCAGTTTCTCGACAGATGGAAATCAGCCCCAGCATTTT.